A single sample gave rise to the 8 T cell receptor beta chains below, sequenced in a study of cytomegalovirus exposure and HLA in healthy donors. Primers included in the PCR were 60 Vbeta and 13 Jbeta primers. Using immunoSEQ multiplex PCR, the repertoire was profiled, and TCRdb retains in-frame clones only, with some absent. The data contain under 200,000 clones, around four fifths of them singletons. Material for sequencing was PBMCs. These receptors were collected from a man in his forties in good health and CMV-seropositive.

This clone has just a few counts. V gene TRBV7-9 combines with J gene TRBJ1-1, with 10 bases lining up with TRBD1. The V segment lost 4 bases and the J segment 5 bases; nucleotides outside the gene matches: 4. This CDR3 contains 14 residues. From germline, CDR1 is SEHNR and CDR2 FQNEAQ (reference sequence). The DNA for the CDR3 is TGTGCCAGCAGCTGGGGACAGGGGAGTACTGAAGCTTTCTTT. Translating gives CASSWGQGSTEAFF.

The chain combines TRBV10-3 with TRBJ1-1, with 8 bases that match TRBD1. Germline assignment: CDR1 ENHRY and CDR2 SYGVKD. Germline trimming cut 6 bases from V and 1 base from J; bases unmatched to any gene: 4. The CDR3 has 14 residues. CDR3 sequence: CAIRDRDENTEAFF. CDR3 sequence (DNA): TGTGCCATCAGGGACAGGGATGAGAACACTGAAGCTTTCTTT.

This chain links TRBV7-9 with TRBJ2-7; TRBD1 aligns across 8 bases. V was clipped by 5 bases and J by 2 bases; unmatched bases: 11. The length of the CDR3 is 16 residues. The V gene's germline CDR1 is SEHNR and CDR2 FQNEAQ (reference sequence). CDR3 loop: CASSDPPGQVTYEQYF. The CDR3 region has the DNA TGTGCCAGCAGCGATCCCCCGGGACAGGTGACCTACGAGCAGTACTTC.

This clone was seen a few times. This rearrangement joins TRBV7-2 to TRBJ2-5; possibly TRBD1 for D (5 bases). This CDR3 region has 16 residues. Per germline, CDR1 SGHTA and CDR2 FQGNSA. Deletions cut 5 bases from V and 1 base from J, with 17 bases between. DNA of the CDR3: TGTGCCAGCAGCCCTGGGGCCGGACGGATCCAAGAGACCCAGTACTTC. Protein sequence: CASSPGAGRIQETQYF. Combining the CDR3 with reference TRBV7-2 and TRBJ2-5 gives the whole variable domain GAGVSQSPSNKVTEKGKDVELRCDPISGHTALYWYRQSLGQGLEFLIYFQGNSAPDKSGLPSDRFSAERTGGSVSTLTIQRTQQEDSAVYLCASSPGAGRIQETQYFGPGTRLLVL.

The V call is TRBV4-1, the J call TRBJ2-3, with D perhaps matching TRBD2 (6 bases). This CDR3 has 14 residues. Germline V gene sequence: CDR1 MGHRA, CDR2 YSYEKL. With 0 bases removed from V and 9 bases from J, the gap between germline ends came to 13 bases. The chain's CDR3 is CASSQDDFAGTQYF. The CDR3 DNA is TGCGCCAGCAGCCAAGATGATTTTGCGGGAACGCAGTATTTT.

The rearrangement joins TRBV9 to TRBJ2-1, with 10 positions matching TRBD2. CDR3 length: 15 residues. CDR1 and CDR2 (germline): SGDLS, YYNGEE. The V gene end was trimmed by 0 bases and the J gene end by 13 bases; junction bases not matched to a gene: 10. The CDR3 DNA follows: TGTGCCAGCAGCGTAGGACTAGCGGGCTCGGGAGTCCAGTTCTTC. It encodes CASSVGLAGSGVQFF.

This chain uses TRBV30 with TRBJ1-1; 8 bases line up with TRBD1. Looked up from germline, CDR1 is GTSNPN and CDR2 is SVGIG (reference sequence). The CDR3 extends over 12 amino acids. J gave up 4 bases and V 3 bases, and 1 base lay outside the gene matches. The CDR3 DNA sequence: TGTGCCTGGAGAGACAGGGGCACTGAAGCTTTCTTT. This sequence encodes CAWRDRGTEAFF.

This chain joins TRBV27 and TRBJ2-1; 9 nucleotides agree with TRBD2. Germline CDR1 reads MNHEY; CDR2 reads SMNVEV (reference sequence). This CDR3 is 15 amino acids long. Trimming at V came to 5 bases and at J to 2 bases, leaving 4 bases not matched to a gene. The CDR3 region is CASSPAGGAYNEQFF. In DNA form, the CDR3 reads TGTGCCAGCAGTCCTGCGGGAGGGGCCTACAATGAGCAGTTCTTC.